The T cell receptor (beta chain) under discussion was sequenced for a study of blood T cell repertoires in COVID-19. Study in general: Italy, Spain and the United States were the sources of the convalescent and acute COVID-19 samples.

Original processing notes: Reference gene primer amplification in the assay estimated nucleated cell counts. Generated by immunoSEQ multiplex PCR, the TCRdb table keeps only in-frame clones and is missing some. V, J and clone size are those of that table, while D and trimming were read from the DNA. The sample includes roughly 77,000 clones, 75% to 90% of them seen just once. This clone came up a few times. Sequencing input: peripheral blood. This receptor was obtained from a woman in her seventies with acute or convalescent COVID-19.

CDR3 nucleotide sequence: TGTGCCAGCAGTCCAAACAGGGGAAGGACAAATGGCTACACCTTC. Protein: CASSPNRGRTNGYTF. V is TRBV2 and J is TRBJ1-2; 7 bases match TRBD1. This CDR3 is built from 15 residues. J gave up 6 bases and V 5 bases, and 12 bases lay outside the gene matches. CDR1 is SNHLY and CDR2 is FYNNEI in the germline V gene. Filled out from reference TRBV2 and TRBJ1-2, the complete variable domain reads EPEVTQTPSHQVTQMGQEVILRCVPISNHLYFYWYRQILGQKVEFLVSFYNNEISEKSEIFDDQFSVERPDGSNFTLKIRSTKLEDSAMYFCASSPNRGRTNGYTFGSGTRLTVV.